The source of this T cell receptor beta chain is a study of T-cell memory formation after mild COVID-19 (dated by TCRdb to the early 2020s). Background on the whole study: TCR sequence clusters from the two donors were found to be largely donor specific. In a couple of donors, T-cell clones that expanded and contracted after mild COVID-19 were tracked by sequencing TCRalpha and TCRbeta repertoires over time. Two young, previously healthy adult volunteers made up the cohort, one male and one female.

PBMCs were isolated by Ficoll-Paque density gradient centrifugation. What the authors observed across the whole study: Some responding clones were found in pre-infection memory, which suggests that pre-existing cross-reactive memory T cells took part in the SARS-CoV-2 response. Contracting CD4+ clones were found mainly in CM and EM memory subsets, while CD8+ clones were enriched in EMRA. Whether the second-wave clones peaking on day 37 were SARS-CoV-2 specific was not confirmed. The study included only a couple of mild cases, and larger cohorts that include severe cases with pre-infection samples were judged to be necessary. From day 15 to 85, contracting clones showed balanced CD4/CD8 phenotypes, whereas a second wave of clones that expanded from day 15 to 37 leaned towards CD4+.

On this clonotype: The antigen this receptor binds is unknown. The input lacks base qualities; no much larger clone sits a single base away.

The reads were generated on an Illumina NovaSeq 6000. TCRalpha and TCRbeta cDNA libraries were constructed by 5'RACE with constant-segment primers, with sample barcodes and unique molecular identifiers being introduced. RNA was extracted from every sample with Trizol reagent. Amplification of the libraries took two PCR steps, and the second step added a second sample barcode plus Illumina TruSeq adapters. The libraries were sequenced on an Illumina NovaSeq using 2 x 150 bp paired-end reads. The authors' pipeline ran thus. The reads were demultiplexed and collapsed into UMI-guided consensus sequences using migec v1.2.7. Using mixcr v2.1.11, the UMI consensuses were aligned to TRA and TRB V and J templates and assembled into clonotypes. Expanded or contracted clonotypes were those called significant by both edgeR and NoisET, with noise models trained on biological replicates. For edgeR calls, a false discovery rate-adjusted p below 0.01 and a log2 fold-change threshold of 1 were applied. As an exploratory analysis of dynamics, max-normalized trajectories of the 1000 most abundant clonotypes were examined with PCA combined with hierarchical clustering. Each responding clone was given a CD4 or CD8 phenotype based on the CD4+ and CD8+ repertoires, which had been sequenced separately. TCRdb ran its own pipeline on the public reads, namely fastp trimming at Q25 and MiXCR clone calling, and kept in-frame beta chains. Each CDR3 protein gets just one entry, which takes the most common genes and DNA from the rows behind it. It is TCRdb's table, rather than the study itself, that gives the V and J calls and clone size. This sample holds about 430,000 distinct CDR3 sequences; 24% were observed only once. Jointly, the top ten make up 8.8% of the sample.

CDR1 is given as MNHEY and CDR2 as SVGAGI, both from the germline V gene. At the junction V is shortened by 9 bases and J by 6 bases, with 20 bases in between. From cysteine to phenylalanine, the CDR3 is 14 amino acids long. The DNA shown is the 42-base CDR3, in frame from base 1. The origin of this receptor is an adult woman who had mild COVID-19 (a few samples of this study predate the infection). The sample titles of this study are shuffled in the database, so cell type and time point are left out; the donor was told from shared clones. The sequencing input was PBMCs or a T cell subset sorted from them (not recorded which). Here the chain combines TRBV6-5 and TRBJ2-5, and possibly TRBD1, on 7 matching bases. The CDR3 is CASRGLQGRKTQYF. The DNA sequence is given as TGTGCCAGTCGCGGCCTACAGGGGAGGAAGACCCAGTACTTC.